The next 20 T cell receptor beta chains were all read from a single sample in a study of T cells expressing NK-cell markers. TCRdb reprocessed the 5' RACE reads and stores each CDR3 protein as one record, lacking DNA. The record lists 120,000 to 150,000 distinct CDR3 sequences, of which the ten most abundant hold around 10%. Sequenced input: blood T cells: a sorted CD56 or NKG2C T cell subset, CD4+ or CD8+ T cells, or bulk PBMC T cells (not recorded which). These receptors originate from a young man in good health.

The chain employs TRBV7-2 and TRBJ2-3; TCRdb gives TRBD2 as the D gene, but with no DNA this cannot be confirmed. Germline CDR1 is SGHTA and CDR2 is FQGNSA. The CDR3 extends over 15 amino acids. CDR3 protein: CASRRTSGTSDTQYF.

The chain carries TRBV28 and TRBJ2-7; TCRdb returns TRBD2, unconfirmable since there is no DNA. The CDR3 runs to 16 residues. Germline V lookup: CDR1 MDHEN, CDR2 SYDVKM. CDR3 region: CASSFPRLAGSYEQYF.

The chain is built from TRBV11-2 and TRBJ2-7; TCRdb reports TRBD1, a call that lacks DNA to check it against. CDR3 length: 13 amino acids. The germline gives CDR1 SGHAT, CDR2 FQNNGV. The CDR3 spells CASSFGAGYEQYF.

V and J are TRBV11-2 and TRBJ1-2. Germline-derived CDR1 and CDR2 are SGHAT and FQNNGV. The CDR3 runs to 13 residues. CDR3 region: CASRIQGTGGYTF.

The V gene is TRBV6-2 or TRBV6-3, the J gene TRBJ2-7; checking the TCRdb D call of TRBD1 is not possible without DNA. CDR1 and CDR2 (germline): MNHEY, SVGEGT. This CDR3 spans 14 amino acids. This CDR3 reads CASSYSDRDYEQYF.

The CDR3 loop is CASSYGQAGEQYF. The chain combines TRBV5-4 with TRBJ2-7. The germline CDR1 and CDR2 sequences are SGHNT and YYREEE (reference sequence). The CDR3 is 13 amino acids.

The chain links TRBV6-2 or TRBV6-3 to TRBJ2-3; TCRdb selects TRBD1, and the lack of DNA leaves this call unchecked. Germline V gives CDR1 MNHEY, CDR2 SVGEGT. The CDR3 runs 16 residues. CDR3 sequence reads: CASSSSRVPSTDTQYF.

V usage is TRBV23-1 and J usage is TRBJ1-4; TCRdb lists TRBD1, though no DNA is available to test this call. TRBV23-1 is designated an ORF whose function remains uncertain. The CDR3 is 17 residues long. CDR3 residues: CASSPGQVGPGLEKLFF.

The chain is built from TRBV4-1 and TRBJ2-7; TCRdb's D gene call, TRBD1, goes unchecked for lack of DNA. The germline gives CDR1 MGHRA, CDR2 YSYEKL. CDR3 length: 15 residues. The chain's CDR3 is CASSQDLGGANEQYF.

J is TRBJ2-2 and V is TRBV21-1; the D call from TCRdb, TRBD1, cannot be confirmed without DNA. TRBV21-1 is listed as a pseudogene. CDR3 size: 16 residues. CDR3 loop: CASSKGVREHTGELFF.

The genes are TRBV10-3 and TRBJ2-7; TCRdb outputs TRBD1, but without DNA this stays unchecked. CDR3 length equals 15 residues. CDR1 and CDR2 (germline): ENHRY, SYGVKD. The CDR3 spells CAISDQQGIDYEQYF.

The CDR3 loop reads CASSYGPPGRAGKKAYTF. The genes are TRBV6-5 and TRBJ1-2; absent DNA, TCRdb's TRBD1 call cannot be checked. Germline V gene sequence: CDR1 MNHEY, CDR2 SVGAGI. The CDR3 has 18 amino acids.

This chain joins TRBV4-1 and TRBJ2-1; the D gene TCRdb calls, TRBD1, cannot be checked with no DNA. There are 17 residues in the CDR3. Germline lookup yields CDR1 MGHRA and CDR2 YSYEKL. CDR3 in amino acids: CASSPMGGTGSYNEQFF.

This rearrangement joins TRBV6-5 to TRBJ2-3; checking the TCRdb D call of TRBD1 is not possible without DNA. Germline V CDR1 and CDR2: MNHEY, SVGAGI. The CDR3 loop spans 16 amino acids. The CDR3 is CASSYSDPGPTDTQYF.

The chain employs TRBV29-1 and TRBJ2-1; TCRdb proposes TRBD2, but this gene call is untestable without DNA. CDR1 and CDR2 (germline): SQVTM, ANQGSEA. The CDR3 sequence is 13 residues long. CDR3 sequence: CSARTSGHNEQFF.

The chain uses TRBV27 and TRBJ2-1; the TCRdb call, TRBD1, lacks DNA for checking. Germline lookup yields CDR1 MNHEY and CDR2 SMNVEV (reference sequence). There are 13 residues in the CDR3. The CDR3 reads CASGIRQYNEQFF.

The chain carries TRBV25-1 and TRBJ1-1; TCRdb gives TRBD1 as the D gene, but with no DNA this cannot be confirmed. This CDR3 spans 15 amino acids. Germline lookup yields CDR1 MGHDK and CDR2 SYGVNS. CDR3 residues: CASSEYTGQGTEAFF.

The chain combines TRBV9 with TRBJ2-1; with no DNA, the TCRdb D assignment of TRBD1 cannot be verified. Germline V gives CDR1 SGDLS, CDR2 YYNGEE. There are 12 residues in the CDR3. CDR3 sequence reads: CASSTNRGEQFF.

This chain links TRBV27 with TRBJ2-1; absent DNA, TCRdb's TRBD2 call cannot be checked. Germline V gene lookup returns CDR1 MNHEY and CDR2 SMNVEV (reference sequence). The CDR3 is 13 residues long. CDR3 in amino acids: CASSGLDRSEQFF.

The genes are TRBV4-2 and TRBJ2-1. The CDR3 contains 16 residues. CDR1 LGHNA and CDR2 YNFKEQ come from the germline V gene. This CDR3 is CASSQEPRSSYNEQFF.